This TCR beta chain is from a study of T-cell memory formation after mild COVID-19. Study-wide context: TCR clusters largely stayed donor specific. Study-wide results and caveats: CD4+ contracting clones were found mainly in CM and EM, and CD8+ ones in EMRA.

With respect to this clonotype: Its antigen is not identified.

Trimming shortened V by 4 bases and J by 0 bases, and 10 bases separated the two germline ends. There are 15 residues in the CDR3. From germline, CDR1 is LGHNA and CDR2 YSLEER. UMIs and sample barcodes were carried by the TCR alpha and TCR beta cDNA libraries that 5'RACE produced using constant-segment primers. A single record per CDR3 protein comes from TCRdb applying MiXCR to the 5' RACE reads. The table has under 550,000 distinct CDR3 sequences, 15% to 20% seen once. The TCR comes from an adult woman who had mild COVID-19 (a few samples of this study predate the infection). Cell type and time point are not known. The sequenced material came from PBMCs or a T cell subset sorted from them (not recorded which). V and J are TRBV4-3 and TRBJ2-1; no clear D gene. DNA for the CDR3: TGCGCCAGCAGCCGGGCAAAGGTCTCCTACAATGAGCAGTTCTTC. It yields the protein CASSRAKVSYNEQFF.